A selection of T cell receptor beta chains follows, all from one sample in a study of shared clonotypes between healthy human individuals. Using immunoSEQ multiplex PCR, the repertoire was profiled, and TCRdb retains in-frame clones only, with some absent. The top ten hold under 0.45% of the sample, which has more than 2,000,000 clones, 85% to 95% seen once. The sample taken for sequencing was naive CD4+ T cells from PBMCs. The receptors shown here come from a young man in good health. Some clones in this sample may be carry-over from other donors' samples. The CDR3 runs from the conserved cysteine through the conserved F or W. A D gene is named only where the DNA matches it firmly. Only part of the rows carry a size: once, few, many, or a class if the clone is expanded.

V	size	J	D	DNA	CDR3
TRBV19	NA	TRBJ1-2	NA	TGTGCCAGTAAAGTCGGGTTAGGGCCGTATGGCTACACCTTC	CASKVGLGPYGYTF
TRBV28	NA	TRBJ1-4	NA	TGTGCCAGCAGCCGACTCGCAGGGAATGAAAAACTGTTTTTT	CASSRLAGNEKLFF
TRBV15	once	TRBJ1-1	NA	TGTGCCACCAGCAGAGATAGAGGCAGAGAAGCTTTCTTT	CATSRDRGREAFF
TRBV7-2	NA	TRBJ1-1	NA	TGTGCCAGCAGCCCCCGGGGCAGGGGGAACACTGAAGCTTTCTTT	CASSPRGRGNTEAFF
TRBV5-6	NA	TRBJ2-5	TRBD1	TGTGCCAGCAGCTTCGGACAGGGACAAGAGACCCAGTACTTC	CASSFGQGQETQYF
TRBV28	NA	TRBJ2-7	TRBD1	TGTGCCAGCAGGGAGTCTGGACAGGGTGCCTACGAGCAGTACTTC	CASRESGQGAYEQYF
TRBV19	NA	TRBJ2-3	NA	TGTGCCAGTAGTAGCTCAGGAGGGTTTAAAGATACGCAGTATTTT	CASSSSGGFKDTQYF
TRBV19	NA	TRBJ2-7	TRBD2	TGTGCCAGTAGTGTGGGACTAGCGGGAGTCAACGAGCAGTACTTC	CASSVGLAGVNEQYF
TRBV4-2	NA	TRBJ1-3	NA	TGTGCCAGCAGCCAAGGGTCTAGCACCATATATTTT	CASSQGSSTIYF
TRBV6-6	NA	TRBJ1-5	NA	TGTGCCAGCAGTTATTACAGGGACAATCAGCCCCAGCATTTT	CASSYYRDNQPQHF
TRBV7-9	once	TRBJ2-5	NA	TGTGCCAGCAGCTTACAGCCTTGGAGACTAGGGGGTTTGGAGACCCAGTACTTC	CASSLQPWRLGGLETQYF
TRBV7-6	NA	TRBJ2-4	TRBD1	TGTGCCAGCAGCTTACCCCGACAGGGCGAGAACATTCAGTACTTC	CASSLPRQGENIQYF
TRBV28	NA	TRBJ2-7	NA	TGTGCCAGCAGCCCCGGTTCCTACGAGCAGTACTTC	CASSPGSYEQYF
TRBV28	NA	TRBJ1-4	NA	TGTGCCAGCGGATCACAGCCGAATGAAAAACTGTTTTTT	CASGSQPNEKLFF
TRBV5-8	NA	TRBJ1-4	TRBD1	TGTGCCAGCAGCAGGGGCCAAACAGGGGGTGAAAAACTGTTTTTT	CASSRGQTGGEKLFF
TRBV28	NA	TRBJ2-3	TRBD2	TGTGCCAGCAACCCGGGAGGAGCCACAGATACGCAGTATTTT	CASNPGGATDTQYF
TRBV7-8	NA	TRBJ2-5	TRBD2	TGTGCCAGCAGCCCCGGAATAGCGGGAGGGGAGGAGACCCAGTACTTC	CASSPGIAGGEETQYF
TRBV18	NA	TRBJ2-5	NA	TGTGCCAGCTCATCTTTGGCGATCCAAGAGACCCAGTACTTC	CASSSLAIQETQYF
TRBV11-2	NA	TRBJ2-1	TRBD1	TGTGCCAGCAGCTCCGAAGCTTTTTTGGGACAGGGTTACAATGAGCAGTTCTTC	CASSSEAFLGQGYNEQFF
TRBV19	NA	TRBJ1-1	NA	TGTGCCAGTAGTGACCCTGACAAGATTGAAGCTTTCTTT	CASSDPDKIEAFF
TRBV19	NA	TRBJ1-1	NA	TGTGCCAGTGGCCTGGGCCTCGGGATAAGAACTGAAGCTTTCTTT	CASGLGLGIRTEAFF
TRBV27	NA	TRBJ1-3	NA	TGTGCCAGCAGTTATGGGGCGACGGGAAACACCATATATTTT	CASSYGATGNTIYF
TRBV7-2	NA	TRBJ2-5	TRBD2	TGTGCCAGCAGCGCCGGGGGGGCGGAGGTGACCCAGTACTTC	CASSAGGAEVTQYF
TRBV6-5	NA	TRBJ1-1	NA	TGTGCCAGCACCCCCGGGGCCAGTAAGTACACTGAAGCTTTCTTT	CASTPGASKYTEAFF
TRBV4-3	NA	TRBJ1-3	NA	TGCGCCAGCAGCCTTGAACTCTCCCTCTCTGGAAACACCATATATTTT	CASSLELSLSGNTIYF
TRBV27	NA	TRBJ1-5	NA	TGTGCCAGCGGGAGGGGCGCTTATCAGCCCCAGCATTTT	CASGRGAYQPQHF
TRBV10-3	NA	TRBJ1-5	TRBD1	TGTGCCATCAGCGGGACAGGCAATCAGCCCCAGCATTTT	CAISGTGNQPQHF
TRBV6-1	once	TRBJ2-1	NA	TGTGCCAGCAGTGAAGAAGGTGTGTACTCCTACAATGAGCAGTTCTTC	CASSEEGVYSYNEQFF
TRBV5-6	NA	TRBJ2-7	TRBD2	TGTGCCAGCAGCAAGGGACTAGCGGGAGGATCCCACGAGCAGTACTTC	CASSKGLAGGSHEQYF
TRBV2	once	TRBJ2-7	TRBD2	TGTGCCAGCAGTGAAGAGGCGGGAGGGCTGTCGGAGCAGTACTTC	CASSEEAGGLSEQYF
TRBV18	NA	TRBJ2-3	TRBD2	TGTGCCAGCTCACCACTAGCGGGAGATACGCAGTATTTT	CASSPLAGDTQYF
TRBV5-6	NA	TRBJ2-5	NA	TGTGCCAGCAGCTTGAGCAGGGCGGAATCAGAGACCCAGTACTTC	CASSLSRAESETQYF
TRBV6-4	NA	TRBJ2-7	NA	TGTGCCAGCAGAAGGGGTGGCTGGATCTCCTACGAGCAGTACTTC	CASRRGGWISYEQYF
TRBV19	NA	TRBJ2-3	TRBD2	TGTGCCAGTAGTAACGGGAGGGGAACAGATACGCAGTATTTT	CASSNGRGTDTQYF
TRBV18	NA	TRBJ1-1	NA	TGTGCCAGCTCACCGGGGAGTAGCAACACTGAAGCTTTCTTT	CASSPGSSNTEAFF
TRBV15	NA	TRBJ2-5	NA	TGTGCCACCAGCAGGGACATCCAAGAGACCCAGTACTTC	CATSRDIQETQYF
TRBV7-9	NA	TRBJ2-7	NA	TGTGCCAGCAGCCCCGAAGGGGCGTACGAGCAGTACTTC	CASSPEGAYEQYF
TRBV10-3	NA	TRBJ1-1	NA	TGTGCCATCAGTCAGGGGAAGGAGACTGAAGCTTTCTTT	CAISQGKETEAFF
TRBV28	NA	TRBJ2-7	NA	TGTGCCAGCACTAGAAATGATGGAGTATCCTACGAGCAGTACTTC	CASTRNDGVSYEQYF
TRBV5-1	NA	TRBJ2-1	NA	TGCGCCAGCAGCTTTGCAGGCAATGAGCAGTTCTTC	CASSFAGNEQFF
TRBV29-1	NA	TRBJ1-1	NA	TGCAGCGTTGACAGGGGCGGGAACACTGAAGCTTTCTTT	CSVDRGGNTEAFF
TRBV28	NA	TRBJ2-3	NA	TGTGCCAGCACCCGGTTGGGGTCTCTGAGCACAGATACGCAGTATTTT	CASTRLGSLSTDTQYF
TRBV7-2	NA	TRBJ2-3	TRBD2	TGTGCCAGCAGCCCGGGACTAGCTCGGGATACGCAGTATTTT	CASSPGLARDTQYF
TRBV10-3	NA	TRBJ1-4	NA	TGTGCCATCAGCACACAGGGAGGTCATGAAAAACTGTTTTTT	CAISTQGGHEKLFF
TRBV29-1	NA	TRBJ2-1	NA	TGCAGCGCAGACGGACCGAGTACGGGTGGGCAGTTCTTC	CSADGPSTGGQFF
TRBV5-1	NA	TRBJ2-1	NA	TGCGCCAGCAGCCCGGCGGCGGGACCCTACAATGAGCAGTTCTTC	CASSPAAGPYNEQFF
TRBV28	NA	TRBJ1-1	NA	TGTGCCAGCAGTCCCCCGGAGGGAGGGAAAAAAGCTTTCTTT	CASSPPEGGKKAFF
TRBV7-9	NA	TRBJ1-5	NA	TGTGCCAGCAGCTTAGTAGACGGCAATCAGCCCCAGCATTTT	CASSLVDGNQPQHF
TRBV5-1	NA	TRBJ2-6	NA	TGCGCCAGCAGGGTAGGGAACTCTGGGGCCAACGTCCTGACTTTC	CASRVGNSGANVLTF
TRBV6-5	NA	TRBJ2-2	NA	TGTGCCAGCAGTTACCACACTTCGGCCCTAGGGGAGCTGTTTTTT	CASSYHTSALGELFF
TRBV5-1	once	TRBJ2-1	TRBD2	TGCGCCAGCAGCTTAATCGGCGGGAGAGGGGATGAGCAGTTCTTC	CASSLIGGRGDEQFF